This T cell receptor (beta chain) was recovered during a study of blood T cell repertoires in COVID-19. Trimming took off 0 bases at V and 2 bases at J, with 11 bases between the two ends. From germline, CDR1 is LGHDT and CDR2 YNNKEL (reference sequence). CDR3 length: 15 residues. The table came from immunoSEQ multiplex PCR; TCRdb's copy has only in-frame clones and leaves some out. The sample holds a few hundred thousand clones; more than 80% are singletons and the top ten take more than 9%. The receptor comes from an elderly woman with acute or convalescent COVID-19. The rearrangement uses TRBV3-1 (or the pseudogene TRBV3-2) and TRBJ2-7; D is undetermined. Sequencing input: peripheral blood. CDR3 coding DNA: TGTGCCAGCAGCCAAGAAACGTCGGCGGCCTACGAGCAGTACTTC. Translating gives CASSQETSAAYEQYF.